These 9 T cell receptor beta chains came from one sample sequenced in a study of early T cells in non-severe SARS-CoV-2 infection (dated by TCRdb to the early 2020s). Receptors were amplified or captured by 5' RACE. These reads were obtained on a NextSeq 500. Using fastp trimming at Q25 and MiXCR clonotype assembly, TCRdb reanalyzed the public sequencing data and kept in-frame beta chains. Rows are combined by CDR3 protein, so each entry shows the most common genes and DNA. For this sample the table gives around 93,000 distinct CDR3 sequences, of which around 12% were detected only once. The biggest ten clones account for about 4.4% of the sample. This specimen was whole blood, taken at baseline. The source of these receptors is an adult who was a healthcare worker with PCR-confirmed SARS-CoV-2 infection or an uninfected control (not recorded which).

A few counts support this clonotype. The rearrangement links TRBV12-3 or TRBV12-4 to TRBJ2-1; TRBD2 aligns across 7 bases. Trimming removed 7 bases from V and 8 bases from J; junction bases left unmatched: 5. The CDR3 runs to 12 residues. CDR3 loop: CASTLRGDEQFF. As DNA, the CDR3 is TGTGCCAGCACCTTACGGGGGGATGAGCAGTTCTTC.

At least ten counts were recorded for this clonotype. V gene TRBV14 combines with J gene TRBJ1-4; D is unclear. Germline lookup yields CDR1 SGHDN and CDR2 FVKESK. V was cut by 4 bases and J by 1 base, with 10 bases left in between. The CDR3 extends over 15 amino acids. The DNA of the CDR3 is TGTGCCAGCAGCCCCAGACACGGAACTAATGAAAAACTGTTTTTT. Translated: CASSPRHGTNEKLFF.

This clonotype turned up a few times. The chain combines TRBV11-2 with TRBJ1-1; 8 bases are a match to TRBD1. Germline assignment: CDR1 SGHAT and CDR2 FQNNGV. V shed 2 bases, J shed 5 bases, and the junction held 7 bases outside the gene matches. The CDR3 has 15 residues. The DNA for the CDR3 is TGTGCCAGCAGCTTATTCCAGGGGGCGATTACTGAAGCTTTCTTT. The encoded protein is CASSLFQGAITEAFF.

The chain combines TRBV7-3 with TRBJ2-1, with 9 bases matching TRBD1. This CDR3 has 14 residues. Germline loops: CDR1 SGHTA, CDR2 FQGTGA. Trimming cost V 6 bases and J 4 bases; bases outside gene matches: 4. In nucleotides, the CDR3 is TGTGCCAGCAGTGGGACAGGGTCATACAATGAGCAGTTCTTC. Its protein product is CASSGTGSYNEQFF.

This clonotype was seen more than once but under ten times. This chain uses TRBV15 with TRBJ2-1; D might be TRBD1 (6 bases). From germline, CDR1 is LNHNV and CDR2 YYDKDF (reference sequence). The V end was cut by 0 bases, the J end by 10 bases, with 13 bases between. The CDR3 contains 14 residues. CDR3 DNA sequence: TGTGCCACCAGCAGAGATAAGGGGGTTAGGGAGCAGTTCTTC. It encodes CATSRDKGVREQFF.

This clonotype was seen a few times. This chain connects TRBV10-3 to TRBJ1-1, with 7 nucleotides matching TRBD1. The germline V gene encodes CDR1 ENHRY and CDR2 SYGVKD. Losses at the gene ends were 7 bases for V and 0 bases for J; bases not matched to a gene: 5. This CDR3 contains 14 residues. The CDR3 region has the DNA TGTGCCATCACTCCGGACAGGATGAACACTGAAGCTTTCTTT. This encodes CAITPDRMNTEAFF.

This clonotype was counted between two and nine times. The chain is built from TRBV11-2 and TRBJ2-5, with a tentative D call TRBD1 (5 bases). With 5 bases removed from V and 1 base from J, the gap between germline ends came to 11 bases. Germline V gene data show CDR1 as SGHAT and CDR2 as FQNNGV. CDR3 length: 14 amino acids. CDR3 bases: TGTGCCAGCAGCAGGGGCAGGAGCCAAGAGACCCAGTACTTC. Its protein is CASSRGRSQETQYF.

This clonotype was seen ten or more times. The rearrangement joins TRBV7-2 to TRBJ1-1; D may be TRBD1 (6 bases). The CDR3 extends over 14 amino acids. Germline V lookup: CDR1 SGHTA, CDR2 FQGNSA. V shed 4 bases and J shed 3 bases, with 12 bases lying between them. CDR3 sequence reads: CASSYGQYDTEAFF. The CDR3 DNA sequence: TGTGCCAGCAGCTACGGACAGTACGACACTGAAGCTTTCTTT.

The rearrangement links TRBV19 to TRBJ2-3; no definite D call. Trimming shortened V by 0 bases and J by 2 bases, and 9 bases separated the two germline ends. Germline-derived CDR1 and CDR2 are LNHDA and SQIVND (reference sequence). This CDR3 has 15 amino acids. CDR3 region: CASSIDGRTTDTQYF. In DNA, the CDR3 is TGTGCCAGTAGTATAGATGGCCGGACCACAGATACGCAGTATTTT.